The 29 T cell receptor beta chains given below trace back to one sample, sequenced in a study of CD8 T cell repertoires and HIV-1 epitope variants. Here immunoSEQ multiplex PCR was the method, and the copy in TCRdb shows in-frame clones only, minus some. The top ten clones hold roughly 42% of a sample with about 4,800 clones, 66% of them seen once. Antigens of these TCRs are unknown. Sequencing was done on a sample of cultured CD8+ T cells derived from PBMCs. These TCRs come from a male donor with HIV.

This clone was recorded a few times. This chain joins TRBV6-4 and TRBJ1-5; TRBD1 is a possible D gene (5 bases). Germline V gene sequence: CDR1 MRHNA, CDR2 SNTAGT. The CDR3 loop spans 14 amino acids. Between the trimmed V and J ends, which lost 6 bases and 4 bases, there was a span of 13 bases. In nucleotides, the CDR3 is TGTGCCAGCAGATCCGTACAGGAAAATCAGCCCCAGCATTTT. Encoded protein: CASRSVQENQPQHF.

The chain couples TRBV7-8 to TRBJ2-6; no definite D call. The CDR3 spans 19 residues. The V gene's germline CDR1 is SGHVS and CDR2 FQNEAQ. V was pared by 5 bases and J by 5 bases, with 25 bases between. The CDR3, as DNA: TGTGCCAGCAGCCAGACCCTTGAAATCTCACAAAGTCGGGCCAACGTCCTGACTTTC. This translates into CASSQTLEISQSRANVLTF.

The CDR3 sequence is CASSLGSGGFVGANVLTF. In DNA, the CDR3 is TGTGCCAGCAGCTTGGGGTCAGGGGGGTTCGTAGGGGCCAACGTCCTGACTTTC. The rearrangement joins TRBV7-8 to TRBJ2-6; perhaps TRBD1 as D (7 bases). The CDR3 totals 18 residues. V was trimmed by 3 bases and J by 4 bases, leaving 19 bases between them. Germline CDR1 and CDR2: SGHVS and FQNEAQ.

There are a few counts of this clone. J is TRBJ1-1 and V is TRBV7-9; TRBD1 matches 8 bases. This CDR3 comprises 14 residues. The trim removed 5 bases at V and 6 bases at J, leaving 8 bases unmatched. In germline, CDR1 is SEHNR, CDR2 FQNEAQ (reference sequence). CDR3 nucleotide sequence: TGTGCCAGCAGCGCCCCGGACAGGGCGGCTGAAGCTTTCTTT. Translated: CASSAPDRAAEAFF.

The rearrangement joins TRBV15 to TRBJ2-7, with 7 bases that match TRBD2. CDR1 is LNHNV and CDR2 is YYDKDF in the germline V gene (reference sequence). The V gene end was trimmed by 0 bases and the J gene end by 5 bases; junction bases not matched to a gene: 4. The CDR3 consists of 14 residues. CDR3 in amino acids: CATSRDRGVNEQYF. CDR3 sequence (DNA): TGTGCCACCAGCAGAGACCGGGGGGTCAACGAGCAGTACTTC.

The CDR3 loop reads CASSLDRVTEAFF. CDR3 DNA: TGTGCCAGCAGCTTAGATAGGGTCACTGAAGCTTTCTTT. V is TRBV7-8 and J is TRBJ1-1; no clear D gene. V lost 1 base and J 4 bases, leaving 7 bases between the germline ends. Germline lookup yields CDR1 SGHVS and CDR2 FQNEAQ. The CDR3 has 13 amino acids.

The chain has TRBV9 and TRBJ1-1; D uncertain. Germline assignment: CDR1 SGDLS and CDR2 YYNGEE. This CDR3 region has 13 residues. Trimming shortened V by 4 bases and J by 5 bases, and 12 bases separated the two germline ends. In DNA, the CDR3 is TGTGCCAGCAGCTCCGAGGTTCAAACTGAAGCTTTCTTT. Its translation: CASSSEVQTEAFF.

This rearrangement joins TRBV28 to TRBJ2-2; D unresolved. The CDR3 contains 12 residues. CDR1 MDHEN and CDR2 SYDVKM come from the germline V gene. V shed 6 bases and J shed 2 bases, with 4 bases lying between them. In nucleotides, the CDR3 is TGTGCCAGCAGCGGTAACACCGGGGAGCTGTTTTTT. Amino acid sequence: CASSGNTGELFF.

The chain couples TRBV19 to TRBJ2-3; a possible D gene is TRBD2 (5 bases). The V gene's germline CDR1 is LNHDA and CDR2 SQIVND (reference sequence). This CDR3 spans 13 amino acids. Trimming shortened V by 7 bases and J by 6 bases, and 14 bases separated the two germline ends. The CDR3 DNA follows: TGTGCCAGTAATAGAGGGCGCGGGGATACGCAGTATTTT. It codes for CASNRGRGDTQYF.

For the CDR3, the DNA is TGCGCCAGCAGCTTGAACAGGGCGGGCCAAGAGACCCAGTACTTC. It codes for CASSLNRAGQETQYF. The gene calls are TRBV5-1 and TRBJ2-5, with a possible D match to TRBD1 (6 bases). Trimming removed 1 base from V and 1 base from J, with 11 bases in between. The CDR3 has 15 residues. Germline CDR1 and CDR2: SGHRS and YFSETQ.

This clone was seen only a few times. The gene calls are TRBV5-4 and TRBJ1-4; TRBD1 is a possible D gene (5 bases). V lost 4 bases to trimming and J lost 4 bases, with 14 bases between them. The germline CDR1 and CDR2 sequences are SGHNT and YYREEE (reference sequence). The CDR3 is 15 amino acids. In nucleotides, the CDR3 is TGTGCCAGCAGCCCGGGGGACGGGGGTAATGAAAAACTGTTTTTT. Translated, it gives CASSPGDGGNEKLFF.

The V call is TRBV28, the J call TRBJ2-7; the D is unclear. V was cut by 7 bases and J by 0 bases, with 13 bases left in between. CDR1 is MDHEN, CDR2 SYDVKM, per germline. There are 14 residues in the CDR3. Here the CDR3 DNA reads TGTGCCAGCATTGGGATCTCGAGCTCCTACGAGCAGTACTTC. Translating it yields CASIGISSSYEQYF.

The chain uses TRBV28 and TRBJ1-5; unclear D gene. The CDR3 totals 14 residues. Germline assignment: CDR1 MDHEN and CDR2 SYDVKM. With 3 bases removed from V and 4 bases from J, the gap between germline ends came to 10 bases. The CDR3, as DNA: TGTGCCAGCAGTTTGATCTCCGAGAATCAGCCCCAGCATTTT. Its protein is CASSLISENQPQHF.

The chain has TRBV19 and TRBJ1-3; D is undetermined. This CDR3 is built from 14 residues. Trimming left V 7 bases short and J 0 bases short, with 10 bases between. Germline values: CDR1 LNHDA, CDR2 SQIVND (reference sequence). The CDR3 spells CASKTEYSGNTIYF. The CDR3 coding sequence is TGTGCCAGTAAAACGGAATACTCTGGAAACACCATATATTTT.

This rearrangement joins TRBV7-2 to TRBJ2-7; D unclear. Trimming removed 1 base at V and 3 bases at J, with 7 bases between. This CDR3 has 13 residues. CDR1 and CDR2 (germline): SGHTA, FQGNSA. The CDR3 nucleotides read TGTGCCAGCAGCTTAGGGACCGTCTACGAGCAGTACTTC. Translated, it gives CASSLGTVYEQYF. The full variable domain, completed using reference TRBV7-2 and TRBJ2-7, is GAGVSQSPSNKVTEKGKDVELRCDPISGHTALYWYRQSLGQGLEFLIYFQGNSAPDKSGLPSDRFSAERTGGSVSTLTIQRTQQEDSAVYLCASSLGTVYEQYFGPGTRLTVT.

This clone was detected only once. The J gene is TRBJ2-5, the V gene TRBV6-5; 14 nucleotides line up with TRBD2. The germline gives CDR1 MNHEY, CDR2 SVGAGI. This CDR3 contains 15 residues. Trimming removed 5 bases from V and 5 bases from J; junction bases left unmatched: 4. The CDR3 DNA is TGTGCCAGCAGTCGGACTAGCGGGGGGCGGGAGACCCAGTACTTC. Translating it yields CASSRTSGGRETQYF.

The chain recombines TRBV27 with TRBJ2-7; TRBD2 matches at 10 bases. The CDR3 spans 15 residues. Germline CDR1 reads MNHEY; CDR2 reads SMNVEV (reference sequence). The V gene end was trimmed by 0 bases and the J gene end by 3 bases; junction bases not matched to a gene: 2. CDR3 sequence (DNA): TGTGCCAGCAGTTTATCTCTAGCGGGAGACTACGAGCAGTACTTC. Its protein is CASSLSLAGDYEQYF.

This clone has only a few counts. This chain links TRBV7-8 with TRBJ2-2; 9 bases fit TRBD1. J gave up 2 bases and V 8 bases, and 12 bases lay outside the gene matches. The CDR3 contains 17 residues. Germline loops: CDR1 SGHVS, CDR2 FQNEAQ. CDR3 sequence: CASSISRTGVNTGELFF. CDR3 nucleotide sequence: TGTGCCAGCTCTATTTCCAGGACAGGGGTTAACACCGGGGAGCTGTTTTTT.

The CDR3 nucleotides read TGTGCCAGCAGCGGGGGCTGGGACAGGGGATTTTCTGGGGCCAACGTCCTGACTTTC. Translating it yields CASSGGWDRGFSGANVLTF. The rearrangement uses TRBV5-6 and TRBJ2-6, with 10 bases fitting TRBD1. There are 19 residues in the CDR3. Germline V CDR1 and CDR2: SGHDT, YYEEEE. V lost 4 bases to trimming and J lost 1 base; unmatched junction nucleotides: 11.

The chain carries TRBV2 and TRBJ2-1; no definite D call. CDR1 and CDR2 (germline): SNHLY, FYNNEI. The ends were cut back, 3 bases at V and 0 bases at J, with 9 bases in the middle. The CDR3 loop spans 15 amino acids. In DNA, the CDR3 is TGTGCCAGCAGTGACCCAGGAAGCTCCTACAATGAGCAGTTCTTC. As protein: CASSDPGSSYNEQFF. The full variable domain, with the rest looked up from reference TRBV2 and TRBJ2-1, is EPEVTQTPSHQVTQMGQEVILRCVPISNHLYFYWYRQILGQKVEFLVSFYNNEISEKSEIFDDQFSVERPDGSNFTLKIRSTKLEDSAMYFCASSDPGSSYNEQFFGPGTRLTVL.

The genes are TRBV7-8 and TRBJ2-2; TRBD2 agrees at 8 bases. V lost 8 bases to trimming and J lost 9 bases; unmatched junction nucleotides: 17. The V gene's germline CDR1 is SGHVS and CDR2 FQNEAQ. The CDR3 consists of 16 residues. The CDR3 DNA sequence: TGTGCCAGCTCTAGTGGAGCGGGGGACTTAAGGAGGGAGCTGTTTTTT. This gives the protein CASSSGAGDLRRELFF.

J is TRBJ1-5 and V is TRBV6-5, with 9 bases matching TRBD1. The germline CDR1 and CDR2 sequences are MNHEY and SVGAGI. The trim removed 5 bases at V and 5 bases at J, leaving 7 bases unmatched. CDR3 size: 15 residues. Here the CDR3 DNA reads TGTGCCAGCAGTCCCGGGACAGGGTTAGATCAGCCCCAGCATTTT. Encoded protein: CASSPGTGLDQPQHF.

This chain joins TRBV28 and TRBJ1-1, with D uncertain. V was cut by 6 bases and J by 0 bases, with 17 bases left in between. This CDR3 comprises 16 residues. Germline CDR1 is MDHEN and CDR2 is SYDVKM. The CDR3 bases are TGTGCCAGCAGCCCGAACCTCTCATCTATGAACACTGAAGCTTTCTTT. Its translation is CASSPNLSSMNTEAFF.

The chain carries TRBV29-1 and TRBJ2-7; 11 bases fit TRBD2. Trimming at V came to 1 base and at J to 1 base, leaving 6 bases not matched to a gene. This CDR3 comprises 16 residues. Germline CDR1 reads SQVTM; CDR2 reads ANQGSEA. CDR3 nucleotide sequence: TGCAGCGTTGAAGGGGGCCTAGCGGGAGGTTCCTACGAGCAGTACTTC. As protein: CSVEGGLAGGSYEQYF.

This clone was counted only a few times. The gene calls are TRBV18 and TRBJ2-1; D might be TRBD1 (6 bases). The CDR3 loop spans 15 amino acids. In germline, CDR1 is KGHSH, CDR2 LQKENI. The V end lost 3 bases, the J end lost 4 bases, and 13 bases lay between the germline ends. Here the CDR3 DNA reads TGTGCCAGCTCACCCGTAGGGCAGGGGTACAATGAGCAGTTCTTC. The encoded protein is CASSPVGQGYNEQFF.

The gene calls are TRBV7-8 and TRBJ2-2; 10 positions match TRBD2. Per germline, CDR1 SGHVS and CDR2 FQNEAQ. The CDR3 totals 17 residues. Unmatched junction bases numbered 11, after V lost 5 bases and J lost 5 bases. The CDR3 here is CASSERGPAGGTGELFF. The CDR3 nucleotides read TGTGCCAGCAGCGAAAGGGGGCCAGCGGGAGGGACCGGGGAGCTGTTTTTT.

The CDR3 nucleotides read TGTGCCAGCTCACCGACTGCTTCGGCCGATGGCTACACCTTC. Amino acid sequence: CASSPTASADGYTF. The rearrangement uses TRBV18 and TRBJ1-2; D remains unclear. CDR1 is KGHSH, CDR2 LQKENI, per germline. This CDR3 contains 14 residues. The V end lost 3 bases, the J end lost 6 bases, and 14 bases lay between the germline ends.

The V call is TRBV5-4, the J call TRBJ2-1; 7 bases map to TRBD1. This CDR3 is 13 amino acids long. Per the germline V gene, CDR1 is SGHNT and CDR2 is YYREEE (reference sequence). With 4 bases clipped from V and 10 bases from J, the junction kept 8 bases outside the gene matches. In nucleotides, the CDR3 is TGTGCCAGCAGCCTTACAGGGGTGGGAGAGCAGTTCTTC. Encoded protein: CASSLTGVGEQFF.

CDR3 sequence (DNA): TGTGCCAGCAGCCGGGGGATGAACACTGAAGCTTTCTTT. It yields the protein CASSRGMNTEAFF. This chain links TRBV11-2 with TRBJ1-1; D perhaps matches TRBD1 (5 bases). CDR1 and CDR2 from the germline V gene are SGHAT and FQNNGV. The CDR3 is made up of 13 amino acids. V was trimmed by 5 bases and J by 0 bases, leaving 7 bases between them.